The clone carrying this TCR beta chain was seen more than once but under ten times. As yet, its antigen is unknown. MiXCR, run by TCRdb on the 5' RACE reads, gives a single entry per CDR3 protein. The profile shows about 540,000 distinct CDR3 sequences, about an eighth of them singletons. This entry belongs to a study of CD8 T cells in ankylosing spondylitis. Whole-study results and caveats: Previous work reported some of these motif variants in the synovial fluid and blood of reactive arthritis. In ankylosing spondylitis blood, a motif of fewer than 10 highly homologous TCR beta variants appeared characteristic.

CDR3 length: 13 residues. The V gene's germline CDR1 is LNHDA and CDR2 SQIVND (reference sequence). With 6 bases removed from V and 2 bases from J, the gap between germline ends came to 9 bases. This sequence joins TRBV19 and TRBJ2-3, with a possible D match to TRBD2 (5 bases). Sequencing used blood, either unsorted or a sorted T cell fraction (not recorded which). The receptor comes from a male donor with ankylosing spondylitis. CDR3 region: CASRNRDTDTQYF. The CDR3 region has the DNA TGTGCCAGTAGAAACCGGGACACAGATACGCAGTATTTT.